This TCR beta chain is drawn from a study of cytomegalovirus exposure and HLA in healthy donors. For the study at large: Within an early data release were about 85 million unique TCRs drawn from HLA-typed donors. General study findings and limits: The records held CMV serostatus as the only immune exposure information.

Germline CDR1 reads KGHSH; CDR2 reads LQKENI. This CDR3 contains 16 residues. The V end was cut by 6 bases, the J end by 6 bases, with 23 bases between. Worth noting for this clone: No antigen is known for it.

Primers: 60 Vbeta forward and 13 Jbeta reverse. Sequencing used immunoSEQ multiplex PCR; TCRdb keeps in-frame clones, though not all of them. The data show about 280,000 clones, around 90% seen once. The TCR was taken from a woman aged 18-29 years in good health and CMV-seronegative. The sample taken for sequencing was PBMCs. The chain links TRBV18 to TRBJ1-1; D is unclear. CDR3: CASSQVPGSFAAEAFF. In DNA form, the CDR3 reads TGTGCCAGCTCTCAGGTACCCGGGAGTTTCGCGGCTGAAGCTTTCTTT.